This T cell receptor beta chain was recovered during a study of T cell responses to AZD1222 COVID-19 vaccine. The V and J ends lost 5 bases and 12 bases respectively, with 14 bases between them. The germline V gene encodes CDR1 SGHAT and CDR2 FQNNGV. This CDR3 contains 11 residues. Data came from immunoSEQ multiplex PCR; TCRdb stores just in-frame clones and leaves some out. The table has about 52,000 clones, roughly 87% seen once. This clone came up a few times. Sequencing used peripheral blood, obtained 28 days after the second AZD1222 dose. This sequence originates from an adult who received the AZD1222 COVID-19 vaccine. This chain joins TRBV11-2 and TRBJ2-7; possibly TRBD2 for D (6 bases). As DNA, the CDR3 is TGTGCCAGCAGCAACCAGCGGGTTCCGTACTTC. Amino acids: CASSNQRVPYF.